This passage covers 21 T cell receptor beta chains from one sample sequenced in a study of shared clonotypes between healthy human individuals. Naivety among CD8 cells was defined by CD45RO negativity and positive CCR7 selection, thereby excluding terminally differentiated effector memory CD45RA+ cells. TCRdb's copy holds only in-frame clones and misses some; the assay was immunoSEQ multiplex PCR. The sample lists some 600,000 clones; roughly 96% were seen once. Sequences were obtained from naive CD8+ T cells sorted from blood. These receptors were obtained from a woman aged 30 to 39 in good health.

The CDR3 loop reads CASSETRLSQETQYF. In DNA form, the CDR3 reads TGCGCCAGCAGTGAGACACGGCTAAGTCAAGAGACCCAGTACTTC. V and J are TRBV10-1 and TRBJ2-5, with no clear D. The V gene's germline CDR1 is WNHNN and CDR2 SYGVQD (reference sequence). V was pared by 2 bases and J by 2 bases, with 12 bases between. The length of the CDR3 is 15 residues.

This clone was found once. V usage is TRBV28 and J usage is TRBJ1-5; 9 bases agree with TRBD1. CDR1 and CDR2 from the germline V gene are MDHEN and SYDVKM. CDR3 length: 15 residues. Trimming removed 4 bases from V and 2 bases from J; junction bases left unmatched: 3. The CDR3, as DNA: TGTGCCAGCAGTTCGACAGGGGGTCGCAATCAGCCCCAGCATTTT. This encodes CASSSTGGRNQPQHF.

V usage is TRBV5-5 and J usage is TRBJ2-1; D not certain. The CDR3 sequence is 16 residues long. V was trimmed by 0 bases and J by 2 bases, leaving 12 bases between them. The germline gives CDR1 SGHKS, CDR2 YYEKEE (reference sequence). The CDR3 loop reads CASSLAPSGAYNEQFF. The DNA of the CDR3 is TGTGCCAGCAGCTTGGCCCCCTCCGGCGCCTACAATGAGCAGTTCTTC.

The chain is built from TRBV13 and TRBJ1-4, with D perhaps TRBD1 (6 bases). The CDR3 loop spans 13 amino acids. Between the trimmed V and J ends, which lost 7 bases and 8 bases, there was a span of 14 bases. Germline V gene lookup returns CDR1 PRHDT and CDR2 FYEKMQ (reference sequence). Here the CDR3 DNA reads TGTGCCAGCACGTGGGGGCGCGGAGAAAAACTGTTTTTT. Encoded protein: CASTWGRGEKLFF.

The CDR3 reads CASSLAAFRETQYF. Here the CDR3 DNA reads TGTGCCAGCAGCTTGGCGGCCTTCCGAGAGACCCAGTACTTC. The chain combines TRBV5-6 with TRBJ2-5; no definite D call. CDR1 is SGHDT and CDR2 is YYEEEE in the germline V gene. V was clipped by 0 bases and J by 4 bases, with 10 bases between them. The CDR3 covers 14 residues.

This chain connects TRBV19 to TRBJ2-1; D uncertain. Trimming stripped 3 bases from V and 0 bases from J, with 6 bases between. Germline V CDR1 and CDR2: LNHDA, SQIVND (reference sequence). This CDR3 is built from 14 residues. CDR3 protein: CASSMDDSYNEQFF. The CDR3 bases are TGTGCCAGTAGTATGGACGACTCCTACAATGAGCAGTTCTTC.

The chain's CDR3 is CASSFELATSTDTQYF. In DNA, the CDR3 is TGTGCCAGCAGCTTCGAACTAGCGACTAGCACAGATACGCAGTATTTT. V usage is TRBV7-9 and J usage is TRBJ2-3; 7 positions agree with TRBD2. The CDR3 loop spans 16 amino acids. CDR1 and CDR2 from the germline V gene are SEHNR and FQNEAQ (reference sequence). Losses at the gene ends were 3 bases for V and 0 bases for J; bases not matched to a gene: 6.

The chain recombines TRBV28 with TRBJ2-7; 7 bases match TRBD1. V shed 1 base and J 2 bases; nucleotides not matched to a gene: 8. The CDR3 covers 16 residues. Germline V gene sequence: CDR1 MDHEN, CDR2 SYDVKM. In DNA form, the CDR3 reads TGTGCCAGCAGTTTATTTGTAGGGGGCGACCCCTACGAGCAGTACTTC. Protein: CASSLFVGGDPYEQYF.

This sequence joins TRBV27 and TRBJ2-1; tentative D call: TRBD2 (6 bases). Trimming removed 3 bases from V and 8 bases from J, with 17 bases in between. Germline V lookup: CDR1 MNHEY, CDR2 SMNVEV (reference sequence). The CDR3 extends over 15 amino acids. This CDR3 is CASSLGGDGFDEQFF. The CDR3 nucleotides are TGTGCCAGCAGTTTGGGCGGGGATGGTTTCGATGAGCAGTTCTTC.

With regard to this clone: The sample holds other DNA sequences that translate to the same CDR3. CDR3 sequence: CASSLDNQPQHF. CDR3 DNA: TGTGCCAGCAGTTTGGATAATCAGCCCCAGCATTTT. The gene calls are TRBV28 and TRBJ1-5, with D unresolved. Trimming removed 3 bases at V and 4 bases at J, with 4 bases between. The CDR3 spans 12 residues. The V gene's germline CDR1 is MDHEN and CDR2 SYDVKM.

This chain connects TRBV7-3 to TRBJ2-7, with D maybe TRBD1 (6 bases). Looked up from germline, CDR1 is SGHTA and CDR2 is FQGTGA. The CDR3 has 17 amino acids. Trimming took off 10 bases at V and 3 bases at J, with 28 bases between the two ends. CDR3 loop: CANSEPFKTGHSYEQYF. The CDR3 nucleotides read TGTGCCAACAGTGAACCTTTTAAGACAGGACACAGCTACGAGCAGTACTTC.

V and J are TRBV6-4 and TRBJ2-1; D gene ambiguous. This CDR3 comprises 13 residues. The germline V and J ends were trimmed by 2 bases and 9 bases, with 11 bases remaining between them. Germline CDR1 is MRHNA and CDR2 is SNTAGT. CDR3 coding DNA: TGTGCCAGCAGTGACCCCAACTTTGGTGAGCAGTTCTTC. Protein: CASSDPNFGEQFF.

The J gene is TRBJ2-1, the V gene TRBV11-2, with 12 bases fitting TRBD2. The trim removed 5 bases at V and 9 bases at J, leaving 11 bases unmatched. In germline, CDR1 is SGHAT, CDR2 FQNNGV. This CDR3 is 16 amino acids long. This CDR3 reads CASSTPTSGSSGEQFF. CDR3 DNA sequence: TGTGCCAGCAGCACGCCGACTAGCGGGAGTTCCGGTGAGCAGTTCTTC.

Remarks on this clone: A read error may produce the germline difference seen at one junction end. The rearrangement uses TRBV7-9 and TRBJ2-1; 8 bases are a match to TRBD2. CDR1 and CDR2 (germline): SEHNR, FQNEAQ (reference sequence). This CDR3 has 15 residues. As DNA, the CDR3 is TGTGCCAGCAGCTCCACTAGCGGAGCCTACAGTGAGCAGTTCTTC. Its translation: CASSSTSGAYSEQFF.

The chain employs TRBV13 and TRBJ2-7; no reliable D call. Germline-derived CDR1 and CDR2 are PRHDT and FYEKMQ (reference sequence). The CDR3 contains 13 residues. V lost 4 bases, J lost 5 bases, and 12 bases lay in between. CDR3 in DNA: TGTGCCAGCAGCTCGACTCTAGAGCACGAGCAGTACTTC. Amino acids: CASSSTLEHEQYF. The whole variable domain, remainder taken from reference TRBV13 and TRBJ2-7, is AAGVIQSPRHLIKEKRETATLKCYPIPRHDTVYWYQQGPGQDPQFLISFYEKMQSDKGSIPDRFSAQQFSDYHSELNMSSLELGDSALYFCASSSTLEHEQYFGPGTRLTVT.

The CDR3 here is CASSVLAGGSVSSYEQYF. The CDR3 nucleotides are TGTGCCAGCAGCGTACTAGCGGGAGGTTCTGTAAGCTCCTACGAGCAGTACTTC. This chain uses TRBV7-6 with TRBJ2-7; 12 bases align to TRBD2. CDR1 and CDR2 (germline): SGHVS, FNYEAQ. Trimming cost V 5 bases and J 0 bases; bases outside gene matches: 11. The CDR3 runs to 18 residues.

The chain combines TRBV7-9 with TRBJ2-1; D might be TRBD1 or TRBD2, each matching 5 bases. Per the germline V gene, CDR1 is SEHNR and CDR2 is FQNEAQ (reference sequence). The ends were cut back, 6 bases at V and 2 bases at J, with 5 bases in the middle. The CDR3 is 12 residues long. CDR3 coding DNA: TGTGCCAGCAGGGGGGCCTACAATGAGCAGTTCTTC. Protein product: CASRGAYNEQFF.

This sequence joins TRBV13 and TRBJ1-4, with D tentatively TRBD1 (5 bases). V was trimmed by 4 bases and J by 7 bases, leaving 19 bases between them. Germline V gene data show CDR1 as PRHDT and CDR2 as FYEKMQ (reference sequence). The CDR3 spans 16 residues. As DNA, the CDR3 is TGTGCCAGCAGCTCGAACCGGGACGCGGCGTTTGAAAAACTGTTTTTT. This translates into CASSSNRDAAFEKLFF. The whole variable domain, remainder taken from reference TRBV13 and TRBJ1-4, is AAGVIQSPRHLIKEKRETATLKCYPIPRHDTVYWYQQGPGQDPQFLISFYEKMQSDKGSIPDRFSAQQFSDYHSELNMSSLELGDSALYFCASSSNRDAAFEKLFFGSGTQLSVL.

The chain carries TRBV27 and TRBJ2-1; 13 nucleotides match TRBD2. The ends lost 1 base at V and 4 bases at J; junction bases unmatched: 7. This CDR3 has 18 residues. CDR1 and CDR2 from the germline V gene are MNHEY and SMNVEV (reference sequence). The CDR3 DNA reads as TGTGCCAGCAGTTTATTACTAGCGGGAGGGCCGAGATACAATGAGCAGTTCTTC. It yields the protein CASSLLLAGGPRYNEQFF.

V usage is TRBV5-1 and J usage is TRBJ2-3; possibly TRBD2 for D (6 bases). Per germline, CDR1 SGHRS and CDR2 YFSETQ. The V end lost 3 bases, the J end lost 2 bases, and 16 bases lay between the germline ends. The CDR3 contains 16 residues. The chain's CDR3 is CASSSEGRGYTDTQYF. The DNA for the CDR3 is TGCGCCAGCAGCTCCGAAGGTCGGGGGTACACAGATACGCAGTATTTT.

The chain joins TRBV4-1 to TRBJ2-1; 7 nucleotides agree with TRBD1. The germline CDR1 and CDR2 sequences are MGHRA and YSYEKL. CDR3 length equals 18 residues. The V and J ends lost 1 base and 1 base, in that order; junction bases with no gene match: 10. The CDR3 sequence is CASSQGGRGRPSYNEQFF. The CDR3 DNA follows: TGCGCCAGCAGCCAAGGAGGTAGGGGGCGTCCATCCTACAATGAGCAGTTCTTC.